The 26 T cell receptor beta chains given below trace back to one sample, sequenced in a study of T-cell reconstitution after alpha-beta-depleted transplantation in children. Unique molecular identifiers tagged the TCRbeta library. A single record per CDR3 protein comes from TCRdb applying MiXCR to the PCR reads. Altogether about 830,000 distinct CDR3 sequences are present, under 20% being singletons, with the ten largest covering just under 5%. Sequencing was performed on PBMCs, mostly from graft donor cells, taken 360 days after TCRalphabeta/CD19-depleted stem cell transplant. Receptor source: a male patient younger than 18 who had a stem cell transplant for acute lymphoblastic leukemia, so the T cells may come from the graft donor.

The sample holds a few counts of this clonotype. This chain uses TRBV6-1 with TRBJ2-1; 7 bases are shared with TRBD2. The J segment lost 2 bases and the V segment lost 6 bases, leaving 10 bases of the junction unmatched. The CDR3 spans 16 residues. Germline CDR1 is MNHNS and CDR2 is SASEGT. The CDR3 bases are TGTGCCAGCAGCCTTAGCGGGCCCACCCCCTACAATGAGCAGTTCTTC. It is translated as CASSLSGPTPYNEQFF.

CDR3 sequence reads: CASSFERGIQETQYF. CDR3 nucleotide sequence: TGCGCCAGCAGCTTCGAGCGAGGAATCCAAGAGACCCAGTACTTC. The chain couples TRBV5-1 to TRBJ2-5; D gene unclear. The CDR3 is made up of 15 amino acids. The germline CDR1 and CDR2 sequences are SGHRS and YFSETQ. V was trimmed by 2 bases and J by 1 base, leaving 12 bases between them.

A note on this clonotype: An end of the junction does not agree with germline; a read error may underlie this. CDR3 protein: CAIGEPEQGDIQYF. In nucleotides, the CDR3 is TGTGCCATCGGTGAGCCAGAACAGGGAGACATTCAGTACTTC. The chain combines TRBV10-3 with TRBJ2-4; D is perhaps TRBD1 (6 bases). Germline assignment: CDR1 ENHRY and CDR2 SYGVKD. This CDR3 comprises 14 residues.

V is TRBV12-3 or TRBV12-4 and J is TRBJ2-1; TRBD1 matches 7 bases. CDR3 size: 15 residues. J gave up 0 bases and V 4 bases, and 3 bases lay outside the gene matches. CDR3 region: CASSSRGNSYNEQFF. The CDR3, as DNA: TGTGCCAGCAGTTCCAGGGGGAACTCCTACAATGAGCAGTTCTTC.

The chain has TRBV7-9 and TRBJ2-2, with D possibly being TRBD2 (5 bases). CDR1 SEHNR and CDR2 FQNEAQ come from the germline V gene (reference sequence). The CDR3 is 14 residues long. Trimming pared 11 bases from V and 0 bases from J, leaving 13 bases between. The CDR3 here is CAAGSGSNTGELFF. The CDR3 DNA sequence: TGTGCCGCAGGCTCGGGGTCGAACACCGGGGAGCTGTTTTTT.

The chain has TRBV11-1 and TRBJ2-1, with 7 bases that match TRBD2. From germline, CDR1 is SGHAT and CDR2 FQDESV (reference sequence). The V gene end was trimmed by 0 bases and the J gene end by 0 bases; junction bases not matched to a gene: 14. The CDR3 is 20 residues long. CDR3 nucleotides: TGTGCCAGCAGCTTAGCAGCGGGAATCGAATTTCCCAGCTCCTACAATGAGCAGTTCTTC. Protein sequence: CASSLAAGIEFPSSYNEQFF.

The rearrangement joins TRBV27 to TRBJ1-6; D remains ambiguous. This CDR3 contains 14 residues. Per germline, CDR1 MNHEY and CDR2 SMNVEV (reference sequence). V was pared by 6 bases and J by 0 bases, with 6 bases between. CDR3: CASRGSSYNSPLHF. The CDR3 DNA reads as TGTGCCAGCAGGGGGAGCTCCTATAATTCACCCCTCCACTTT.

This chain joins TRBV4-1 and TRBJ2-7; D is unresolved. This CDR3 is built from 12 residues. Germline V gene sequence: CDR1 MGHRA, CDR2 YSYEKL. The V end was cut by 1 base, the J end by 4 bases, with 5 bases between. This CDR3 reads CASSQVEYEQYF. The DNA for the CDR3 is TGCGCCAGCAGCCAAGTTGAATACGAGCAGTACTTC.

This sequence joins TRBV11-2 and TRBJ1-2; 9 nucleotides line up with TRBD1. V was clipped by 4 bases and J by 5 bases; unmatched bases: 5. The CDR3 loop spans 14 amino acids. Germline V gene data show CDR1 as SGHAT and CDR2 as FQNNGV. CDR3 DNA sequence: TGTGCCAGCAGCTCCCGGGACAGGGCATATGGCTACACCTTC. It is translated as CASSSRDRAYGYTF.

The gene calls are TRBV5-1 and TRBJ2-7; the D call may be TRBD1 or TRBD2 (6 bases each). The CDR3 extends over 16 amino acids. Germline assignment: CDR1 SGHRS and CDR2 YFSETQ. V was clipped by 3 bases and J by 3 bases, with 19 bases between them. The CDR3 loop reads CASSSGAYDGSYEQYF. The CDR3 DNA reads TGCGCCAGCAGCTCGGGGGCCTACGACGGAAGCTACGAGCAGTACTTC. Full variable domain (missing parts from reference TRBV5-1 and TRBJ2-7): KAGVTQTPRYLIKTRGQQVTLSCSPISGHRSVSWYQQTPGQGLQFLFEYFSETQRNKGNFPGRFSGRQFSNSRSEMNVSTLELGDSALYLCASSSGAYDGSYEQYFGPGTRLTVT.

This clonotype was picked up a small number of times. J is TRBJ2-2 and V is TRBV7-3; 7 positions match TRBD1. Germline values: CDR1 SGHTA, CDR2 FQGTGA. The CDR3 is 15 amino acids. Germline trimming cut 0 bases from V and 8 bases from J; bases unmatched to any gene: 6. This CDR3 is CASSLTPQGEGELFF. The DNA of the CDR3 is TGTGCCAGCAGCTTAACCCCCCAGGGGGAGGGGGAGCTGTTTTTT.

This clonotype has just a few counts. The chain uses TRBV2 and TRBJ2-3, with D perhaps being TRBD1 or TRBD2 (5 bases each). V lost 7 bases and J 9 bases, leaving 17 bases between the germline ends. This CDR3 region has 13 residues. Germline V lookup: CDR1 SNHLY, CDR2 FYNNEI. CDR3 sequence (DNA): TGTGCCAGCACTGCGGACCCGGGACGGACGCAGTATTTT. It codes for CASTADPGRTQYF.

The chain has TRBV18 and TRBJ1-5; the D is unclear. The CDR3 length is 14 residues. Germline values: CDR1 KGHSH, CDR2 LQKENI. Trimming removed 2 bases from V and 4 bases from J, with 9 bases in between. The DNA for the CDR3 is TGTGCCAGCTCACCAGAGGGTATTAATCAGCCCCAGCATTTT. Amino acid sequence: CASSPEGINQPQHF.

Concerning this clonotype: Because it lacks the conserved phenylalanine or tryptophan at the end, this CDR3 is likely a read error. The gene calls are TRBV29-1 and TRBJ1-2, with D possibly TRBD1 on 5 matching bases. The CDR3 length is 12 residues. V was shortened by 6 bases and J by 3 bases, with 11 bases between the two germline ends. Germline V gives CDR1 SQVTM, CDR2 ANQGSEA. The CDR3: CSVPTGYYGYTY. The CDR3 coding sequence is TGCAGCGTCCCCACAGGCTACTATGGCTACACCTAC.

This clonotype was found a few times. The CDR3 is CATSTQRGSLDTQYF. CDR3 DNA sequence: TGTGCCACCAGCACACAGCGCGGCTCTTTGGATACGCAGTATTTT. The chain couples TRBV15 to TRBJ2-3; D not certain. V was clipped by 4 bases and J by 6 bases, with 17 bases between them. Germline CDR1 is LNHNV and CDR2 is YYDKDF (reference sequence). The length of the CDR3 is 15 residues. The full variable domain, with the rest looked up from reference TRBV15 and TRBJ2-3, is DAMVIQNPRYQVTQFGKPVTLSCSQTLNHNVMYWYQQKSSQAPKLLFHYYDKDFNNEADTPDNFQSRRPNTSFCFLDIRSPGLGDTAMYLCATSTQRGSLDTQYFGPGTRLTVL.

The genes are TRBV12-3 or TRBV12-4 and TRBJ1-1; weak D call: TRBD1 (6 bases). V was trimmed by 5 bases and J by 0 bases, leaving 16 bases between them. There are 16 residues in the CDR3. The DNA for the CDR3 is TGTGCCAGCAGTATGGGGGGGCCAGGGGTGAACACTGAAGCTTTCTTT. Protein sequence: CASSMGGPGVNTEAFF.

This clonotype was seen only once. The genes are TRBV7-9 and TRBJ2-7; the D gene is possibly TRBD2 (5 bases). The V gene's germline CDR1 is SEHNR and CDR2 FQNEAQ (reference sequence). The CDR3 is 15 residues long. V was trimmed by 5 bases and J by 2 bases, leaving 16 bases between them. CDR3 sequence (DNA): TGTGCCAGCAGCGAGCTGGCGGGCCCACCCTACGAGCAGTACTTC. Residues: CASSELAGPPYEQYF.

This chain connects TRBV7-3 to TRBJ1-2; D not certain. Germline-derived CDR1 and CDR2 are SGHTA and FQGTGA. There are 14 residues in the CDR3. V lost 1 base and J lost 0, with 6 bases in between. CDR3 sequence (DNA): TGTGCCAGCAGCTTAATGTCCCCTAACTATGGCTACACCTTC. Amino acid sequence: CASSLMSPNYGYTF.

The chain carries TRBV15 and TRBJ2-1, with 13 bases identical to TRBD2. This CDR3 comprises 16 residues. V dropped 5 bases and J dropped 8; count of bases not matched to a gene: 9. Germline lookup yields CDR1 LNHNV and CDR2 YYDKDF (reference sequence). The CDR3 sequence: CATSGTTSGRGYEQFF. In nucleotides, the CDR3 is TGTGCCACCAGCGGAACCACTAGCGGGAGGGGGTATGAGCAGTTCTTC.

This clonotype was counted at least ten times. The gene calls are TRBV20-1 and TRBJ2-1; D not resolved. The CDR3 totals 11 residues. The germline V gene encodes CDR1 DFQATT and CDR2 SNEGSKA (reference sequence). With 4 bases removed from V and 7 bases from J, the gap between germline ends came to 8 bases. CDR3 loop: CSAIRVNEQFF. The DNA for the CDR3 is TGCAGTGCTATACGAGTGAATGAGCAGTTCTTC.

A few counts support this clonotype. Here the CDR3 reads CASSNGTGGGEQYF. CDR3 DNA: TGTGCCAGCAGCAACGGGACAGGGGGCGGCGAGCAGTACTTC. The chain links TRBV21-1 to TRBJ2-7; the table names TRBD1, a call not compared with the DNA. TRBV21-1 is noted as a pseudogene. The CDR3 is 14 residues long.

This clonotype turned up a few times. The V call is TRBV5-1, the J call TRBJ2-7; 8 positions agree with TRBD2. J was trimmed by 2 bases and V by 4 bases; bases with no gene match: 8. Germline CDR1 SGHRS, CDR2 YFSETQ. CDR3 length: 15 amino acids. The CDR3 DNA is TGCGCCAGCAGCGTAATAGCGGGGTCACCCTACGAGCAGTACTTC. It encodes CASSVIAGSPYEQYF.

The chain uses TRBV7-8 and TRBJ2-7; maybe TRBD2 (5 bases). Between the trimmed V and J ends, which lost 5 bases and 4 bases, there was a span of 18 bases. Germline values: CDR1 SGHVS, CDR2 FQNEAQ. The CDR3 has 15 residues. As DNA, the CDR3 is TGTGCCAGCAGCCACCACAGACTACCCCAATACGAGCAGTACTTC. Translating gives CASSHHRLPQYEQYF.

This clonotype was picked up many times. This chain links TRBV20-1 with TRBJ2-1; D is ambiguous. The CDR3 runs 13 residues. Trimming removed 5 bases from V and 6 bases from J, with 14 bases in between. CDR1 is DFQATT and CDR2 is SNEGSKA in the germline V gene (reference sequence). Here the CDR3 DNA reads TGCAGTGCTCCCAGAAGCGATGCCAATGAGCAGTTCTTC. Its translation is CSAPRSDANEQFF.

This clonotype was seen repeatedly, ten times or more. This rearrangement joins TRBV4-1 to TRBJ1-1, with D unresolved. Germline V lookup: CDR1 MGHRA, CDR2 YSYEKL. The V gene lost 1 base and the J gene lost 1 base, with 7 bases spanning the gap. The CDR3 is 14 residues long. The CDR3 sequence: CASSQVLQNTEAFF. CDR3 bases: TGCGCCAGCAGCCAAGTTTTACAGAACACTGAAGCTTTCTTT.

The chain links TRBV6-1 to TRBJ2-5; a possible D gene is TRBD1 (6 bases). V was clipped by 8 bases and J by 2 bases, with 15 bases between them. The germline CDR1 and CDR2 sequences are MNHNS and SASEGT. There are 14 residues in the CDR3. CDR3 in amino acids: CASSGWDNQETQYF. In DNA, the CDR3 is TGTGCCAGCTCCGGGTGGGACAATCAAGAGACCCAGTACTTC.